This TCR beta chain emerged from a study of T cell responses to AZD1222 COVID-19 vaccine (dated by TCRdb to about 2021). Turning to the overall study: A total of roughly 240 trial participants underwent TCR sequencing, of whom 200 to 220 received two doses of AZD1222 and 26 received two doses of the MenACWY control vaccine. Trial participants were enrolled into age subgroups of 18-55, 56-69 and 70-plus years, which contained about 150, 28 and 57 TCR-sequenced participants, respectively. Broader findings and caveats from the paper: Epitopes outside the regions mutated in the B.1.351 and B.1.1.7 variants were reportedly recognized by nearly half of the unique spike-specific TCRs. Spike-specific TCR breadth and depth rose significantly after two AZD1222 doses compared with day 0 and with MenACWY recipients. Only five or six AZD1222 recipients were SARS-CoV-2 seropositive at baseline, limiting conclusions about previously exposed vaccinees. The 56-69-year group was small, and its depth increase did not reach significance, likely because of low power. No day 14 peak-response samples were available, so repertoires were characterized only after the peak T cell response. Participants were mostly white British, with more females than males. The authors suggested clonal diversity may have been underestimated. The vaccine-associated CD4 TCRs covered the entire spike protein, and the dominant responses fell in regions 160-218 and 743-854.

A remark on this clone: Its specific antigen is unknown. Base quality data are lacking; no much larger clone is found one base away.

The germline V gene (reference sequence) gives CDR1 as LNHDA and CDR2 as SQIVND. V loses 2 bases at its end and J loses 2 bases; junction bases beyond the gene matches: 5. The CDR3 covers 15 residues, taking in both the cysteine and the phenylalanine. Only the CDR3 DNA is retained, 45 bases long and in frame from the first base. The meaning of the sample's time point label: about 28 days (+/-7) after the second vaccine dose. The treatment or condition label corresponds to: meningococcal conjugate vaccine given as trial control. Vaccinee samples came from UK trials COV001 and COV002, including a single-blind randomized controlled phase 2/3 trial of AZD1222 (ChAdOx1 nCoV-19) in healthy adults. Trial participant PBMC samples were collected at day 0 and day 28 after the second dose for TCRbeta chain sequencing. The CDR3 regions of human TCRbeta chains were analyzed by immunosequencing. The paper's data handling went like this. TCRs in the repertoires were compared against a reference library of SARS-CoV-2-specific TCRs that had been generated with the MIRA antigen-specificity platform. Breadth meant the fraction of unique TCRs that were SARS-CoV-2-associated, whereas depth meant the fraction of total T cells that were SARS-CoV-2-associated. Using the MIRA data, every spike-specific TCR was mapped to the spike region that the TCR reacted to and assigned to either a CD4 or a CD8 class. Log10-transformed breadth and depth values were compared by one-way ANOVA with Sidak's multiple comparisons tests. The clones in this table, taken by TCRdb from immuneACCESS, are in-frame only. Not every clone is retained; where verified, under half of the shortfall comes from an unresolved V gene, and the cause of the rest is unknown. That table furnishes V, J and clone size, whereas the DNA furnished D and trimming. The sample yields approximately 150,000 clones; about 90% were counted once. The ten largest clonotypes hold roughly 7.5% of the sample.

The material sequenced was peripheral blood, taken 28 days after the second dose of the MenACWY control vaccine. Recombination linked TRBV19 to TRBJ2-7; a stretch of 8 junction bases matches TRBD1. The clonotype originates from an adult who received the MenACWY meningococcal vaccine as a control. DNA sequence: TGTGCCAGTAGTATAAGGACAGGGAATGCCTACGAGCAGTACTTC. Translated, this is CASSIRTGNAYEQYF.